The sequence of this T cell receptor beta chain was determined in a study of T cell responses to AZD1222 COVID-19 vaccine. Sequenced by immunoSEQ multiplex PCR; TCRdb stores in-frame clones only, minus some. The sample yields some 170,000 clones, approximately 91% seen once. As concerns this clone: Antigen unknown.

CDR3 length equals 15 residues. V lost 2 bases to trimming and J lost 4 bases; unmatched junction nucleotides: 6. Germline V gives CDR1 SGHTA, CDR2 FQGTGA. Whole-study results and caveats: A reported finding is that nearly half of spike-specific TCRs target unmutated variant regions. The breadth and depth of Spike-specific TCRs increased once two AZD1222 doses had been given. None of the repertoires were sampled until the peak T cell response had passed.

J is TRBJ1-1 and V is TRBV7-3, with 8 positions matching TRBD1. Source: peripheral blood, taken 28 days after the second AZD1222 dose. The receptor's source is an adult who received the AZD1222 COVID-19 vaccine. This CDR3 is CASSLGGTGGTEAFF. DNA of the CDR3: TGTGCCAGCAGCTTAGGGGGCACAGGGGGCACTGAAGCTTTCTTT.